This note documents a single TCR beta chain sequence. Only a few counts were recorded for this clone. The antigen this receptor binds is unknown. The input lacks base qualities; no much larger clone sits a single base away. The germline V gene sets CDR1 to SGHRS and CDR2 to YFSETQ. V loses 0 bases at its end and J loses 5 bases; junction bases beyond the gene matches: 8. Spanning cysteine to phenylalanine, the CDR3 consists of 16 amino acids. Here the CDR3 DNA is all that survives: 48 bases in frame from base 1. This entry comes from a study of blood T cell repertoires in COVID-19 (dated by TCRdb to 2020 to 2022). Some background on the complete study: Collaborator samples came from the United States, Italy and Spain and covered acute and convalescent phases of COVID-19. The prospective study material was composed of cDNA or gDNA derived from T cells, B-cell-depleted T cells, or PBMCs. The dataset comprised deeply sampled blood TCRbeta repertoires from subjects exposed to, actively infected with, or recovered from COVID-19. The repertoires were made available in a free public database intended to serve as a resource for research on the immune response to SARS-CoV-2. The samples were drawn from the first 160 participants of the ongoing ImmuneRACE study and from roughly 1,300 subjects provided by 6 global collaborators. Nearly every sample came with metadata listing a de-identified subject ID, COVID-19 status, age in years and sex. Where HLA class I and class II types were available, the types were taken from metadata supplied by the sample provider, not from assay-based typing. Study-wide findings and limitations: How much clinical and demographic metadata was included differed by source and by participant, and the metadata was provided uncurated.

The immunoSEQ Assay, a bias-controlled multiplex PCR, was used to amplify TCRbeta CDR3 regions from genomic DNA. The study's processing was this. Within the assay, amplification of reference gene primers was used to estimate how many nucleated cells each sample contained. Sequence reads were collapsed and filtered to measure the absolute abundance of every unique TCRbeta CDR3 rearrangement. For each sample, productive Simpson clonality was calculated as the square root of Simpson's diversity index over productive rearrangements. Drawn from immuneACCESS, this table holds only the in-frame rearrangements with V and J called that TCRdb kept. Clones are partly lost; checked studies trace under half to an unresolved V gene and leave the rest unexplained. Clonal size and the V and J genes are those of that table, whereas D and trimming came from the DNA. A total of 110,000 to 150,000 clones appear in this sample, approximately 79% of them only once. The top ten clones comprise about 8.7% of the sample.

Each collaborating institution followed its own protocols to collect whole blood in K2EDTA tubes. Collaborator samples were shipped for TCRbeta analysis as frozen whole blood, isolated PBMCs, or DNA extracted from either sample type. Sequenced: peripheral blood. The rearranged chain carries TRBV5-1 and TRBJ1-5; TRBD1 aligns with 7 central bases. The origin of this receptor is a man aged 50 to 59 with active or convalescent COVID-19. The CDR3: CASSLVSGGLDQPQHF. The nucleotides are TGCGCCAGCAGCTTGGTGTCAGGGGGATTAGATCAGCCCCAGCATTTT.